Only one count was recorded for the clone carrying this TCR beta chain. The sample is drawn from a study of shared T cell receptors in the human thymus. Measured with immunoSEQ multiplex PCR; TCRdb has only the in-frame clones, and not every one. The sample carries roughly 700,000 clones, approximately 88% recorded once. CDR1 is MNHEY and CDR2 is SVGAGI in the germline V gene. This CDR3 is built from 15 residues. V gave up 5 bases and J gave up 6 bases; unmatched junction bases: 6. The same data also went into a second study, on human thymus T cells. This second report adds: Corrective surgery for congenital heart defects was being performed on the healthy Finnish infants who served as donors. Thymic resections from corrective heart surgery supplied the tissue. Unrelated people showed highly overlapping thymic repertoires, related research reported.

This TCR was recovered from a boy under two years old with a congenital heart defect. Sequencing was performed on thymocytes. This chain connects TRBV6-5 to TRBJ2-2; 10 positions agree with TRBD2. CDR3 coding DNA: TGTGCCAGCAGTGGTACGGGACTAGCGTCCGGGGAGCTGTTTTTT. It is translated as CASSGTGLASGELFF.